This T cell receptor beta chain was observed in a study of blood T cell repertoires in COVID-19. Study summary: The United States, Italy and Spain were the sources of the acute and convalescent COVID-19 samples. PBMCs, B-cell-depleted T cells, or T cells provided the cDNA or gDNA that made up the material.

Under the authors' procedure: Cell counts per sample came from amplifying reference gene primers. Sequencing used immunoSEQ multiplex PCR; TCRdb keeps in-frame clones, though not all of them. For V, J and clone size, that table is used; D and trimming come from the DNA. The data hold roughly 220,000 clones, with roughly 88% observed a single time. This receptor was identified in a man aged 25-45 years who had recovered from COVID-19. Sequencing was done on a sample of peripheral blood.

CDR3 sequence (DNA): TGTGCCAGCAGCGGACCATCCGGGGGTGGAAACACCATATATTTT. Its protein product is CASSGPSGGGNTIYF. The V gene is TRBV9, the J gene TRBJ1-3; D perhaps matches TRBD1 (5 bases). The germline V gene has CDR1 SGDLS and CDR2 YYNGEE. The V end lost 3 bases, the J end lost 3 bases, and 13 bases lay between the germline ends. The CDR3 runs 15 residues.